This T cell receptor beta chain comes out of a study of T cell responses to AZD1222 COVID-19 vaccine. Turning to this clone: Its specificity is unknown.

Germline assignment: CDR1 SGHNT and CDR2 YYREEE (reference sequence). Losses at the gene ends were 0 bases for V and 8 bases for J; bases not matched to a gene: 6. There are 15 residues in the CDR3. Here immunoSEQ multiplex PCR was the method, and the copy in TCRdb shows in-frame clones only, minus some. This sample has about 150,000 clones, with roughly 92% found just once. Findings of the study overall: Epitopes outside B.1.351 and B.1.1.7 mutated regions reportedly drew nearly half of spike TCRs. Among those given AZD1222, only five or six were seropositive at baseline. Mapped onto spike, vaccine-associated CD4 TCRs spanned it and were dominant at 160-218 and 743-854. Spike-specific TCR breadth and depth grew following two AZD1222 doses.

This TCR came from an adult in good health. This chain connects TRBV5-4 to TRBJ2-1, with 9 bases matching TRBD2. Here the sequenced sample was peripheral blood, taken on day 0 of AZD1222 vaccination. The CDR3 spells CASSLGLAGLYEQFF. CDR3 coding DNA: TGTGCCAGCAGCTTGGGGCTAGCGGGATTATATGAGCAGTTCTTC.